This is a list of T cell receptor beta chains from one sample in a study of T cells after yellow fever vaccination. Using its own MiXCR run on the 5' RACE reads, TCRdb lists one record per CDR3 protein. The sample records approximately 340,000 distinct CDR3 sequences, about 8.7% being singletons. The specimen was PBMCs, collected on the day of the first yellow fever vaccination. All receptors derive from a man younger than 30 who received the YFV17D yellow fever vaccine. Both conserved end residues are part of each CDR3. The order of the fields is J gene, V gene, clone size, D gene, CDR3 protein, CDR3 DNA. A D gene is named only where the DNA matches it firmly. Clone size is stated in some rows and not others, as once, few, many or a class when expanded.

TRBJ2-1 TRBV3-1 - TRBD2 CASSQMGRVAQQFF TGTGCCAGCAGCCAGATGGGGAGGGTAGCGCAGCAGTTCTTC
TRBJ1-2 TRBV19 - - CASSLDRGSYGYTF TGTGCCAGTAGCCTCGACCGGGGCTCGTATGGCTACACCTTC
TRBJ1-2 TRBV28 - - CASTGAPNYGYTF TGTGCCAGCACAGGGGCCCCTAACTATGGCTACACCTTC
TRBJ2-1 TRBV5-1 few - CASSSRGLDNEQFF TGCGCCAGCAGCTCCCGGGGGCTAGACAATGAGCAGTTCTTC
TRBJ1-2 TRBV20-1 many - CSARAGEWGYTF TGCAGTGCTAGAGCGGGGGAGTGGGGCTACACCTTC
TRBJ2-1 TRBV11-2 - TRBD2 CASSLVGGRGVYNEQFF TGTGCCAGCAGCTTAGTGGGGGGGCGGGGGGTCTACAATGAGCAGTTCTTC
TRBJ2-5 TRBV5-1 many - CASSFTSDVGGETQYF TGCGCCAGCAGCTTCACTTCAGACGTTGGAGGGGAGACCCAGTACTTC
TRBJ1-1 TRBV7-2 few TRBD1 CASSLVQGAGTEAFF TGTGCCAGCAGCTTAGTTCAGGGGGCAGGCACTGAAGCTTTCTTT
TRBJ1-2 TRBV4-1 few - CASSPGWGIEHYGYTF TGCGCCAGCAGCCCCGGCTGGGGAATTGAGCACTATGGCTACACCTTC
TRBJ2-7 TRBV27 - TRBD1 CASSLDRGKSEQYF TGTGCCAGCAGTCTTGACAGGGGCAAGAGCGAGCAGTACTTC
TRBJ2-5 TRBV4-3 many TRBD2 CASSSQRGGQETQYF TGCGCCAGCAGCAGTCAACGCGGGGGTCAAGAGACCCAGTACTTC
TRBJ1-2 TRBV5-6 few - CASSLEPYGYTF TGTGCCAGCAGCTTAGAGCCCTATGGCTACACCTTC
TRBJ2-2 TRBV5-4 few - CASSSSSTGELFF TGTGCCAGCAGTTCGTCCAGTACCGGGGAGCTGTTTTTT
TRBJ2-1 TRBV29-1 many - CSVQGGRYNEQFF TGCAGCGTTCAGGGGGGCCGTTACAATGAGCAGTTCTTC
TRBJ2-5 TRBV4-2 few TRBD2 CASSHGTSGTETQYF TGTGCCAGCAGCCATGGGACTAGCGGTACAGAGACCCAGTACTTC
TRBJ2-1 TRBV11-2 few - CASSLDPSDYNEQFF TGTGCCAGCAGCTTAGATCCTAGCGACTACAATGAGCAGTTCTTC
TRBJ2-4 TRBV5-5 many TRBD1 CASSTGQENIQYF TGTGCCAGCAGCACAGGACAGGAAAACATTCAGTACTTC
TRBJ2-1 TRBV10-3 - TRBD1 CAISEINDRAEQFF TGTGCCATCAGTGAGATCAACGACAGGGCCGAGCAGTTCTTC
TRBJ1-5 TRBV7-6 few - CASSSTKDQPQHF TGTGCCAGCAGCTCGACCAAGGATCAGCCCCAGCATTTT
TRBJ2-4 TRBV20-1 - - CSASLLAKNIQYF TGCAGTGCTAGCCTACTAGCCAAAAACATTCAGTACTTC
TRBJ2-5 TRBV4-3 - - CASSQATAPQETQYF TGCGCCAGCAGCCAAGCAACAGCACCCCAAGAGACCCAGTACTTC
TRBJ2-2 TRBV13 - TRBD2 CASSPRPSGGMTGELFF TGTGCCAGCAGCCCAAGGCCTAGCGGGGGTATGACCGGGGAGCTGTTTTTT
TRBJ1-1 TRBV4-1 - - CASSQFSGVTEAFF TGCGCCAGCAGCCAATTTAGCGGTGTCACTGAAGCTTTCTTT
TRBJ1-5 TRBV20-1 many - CSARREGNQPQHF TGCAGTGCTAGACGGGAGGGCAATCAGCCCCAGCATTTT
TRBJ2-5 TRBV7-2 few - CASSSAWRSYQETQYF TGTGCCAGCAGCTCAGCGTGGAGGTCGTACCAAGAGACCCAGTACTTC
TRBJ2-5 TRBV2 - TRBD1 CASRGTGGETQYF TGTGCCAGCAGGGGGACAGGGGGTGAGACCCAGTACTTC
TRBJ2-7 TRBV6-2/TRBV6-3 - - CASSTLTGFYEQYF TGTGCCAGCAGTACGCTCACAGGGTTCTACGAGCAGTACTTC
TRBJ2-4 TRBV5-1 few - CASNDRVSDIQYF TGCGCCAGCAACGACAGAGTCTCGGACATTCAGTACTTC
TRBJ1-4 TRBV10-1 - TRBD1 CASSESGTGLEKLFF TGCGCCAGCAGTGAGTCCGGGACAGGCTTGGAAAAACTGTTTTTT
TRBJ2-3 TRBV5-4 - TRBD1 CASSSDGTARASTDTQYF TGTGCCAGCAGCTCGGACGGGACAGCCCGTGCTAGCACAGATACGCAGTATTTT
TRBJ2-7 TRBV7-6 - - CASSPLSYEQYF TGTGCCAGCAGCCCTCTCTCCTACGAGCAGTACTTC
TRBJ2-2 TRBV25-1 many - CASSPITPNTGELFF TGTGCCAGCAGTCCGATAACACCGAACACCGGGGAGCTGTTTTTT
TRBJ2-7 TRBV29-1 few TRBD1 CSVEGQPNRGHEQYF TGCAGCGTCGAGGGACAACCCAACAGGGGCCACGAGCAGTACTTC
TRBJ1-5 TRBV6-1 - - CASNTGNSNQPQHF TGTGCCAGTAACACAGGGAATAGCAATCAGCCCCAGCATTTT
TRBJ2-3 TRBV11-1 - TRBD2 CASSDTTTSGVTQYF TGTGCCAGCAGCGACACCACGACTAGCGGGGTTACGCAGTATTTT
TRBJ1-1 TRBV4-3 - - CASSQGQNMNTEAFF TGCGCCAGCAGCCAAGGCCAGAATATGAACACTGAAGCTTTCTTT
TRBJ1-5 TRBV15 - - CATSWYRDQPQHF TGTGCCACCAGCTGGTACAGGGATCAGCCCCAGCATTTT
TRBJ1-5 TRBV7-8 - - CASSLATTGGVEHF TGTGCCAGCAGCTTAGCAACAACCGGTGGGGTTGAGCATTTT
TRBJ2-1 TRBV9 few - CASTEEGDSYNEQFF TGTGCCAGCACCGAGGAGGGGGACTCCTACAATGAGCAGTTCTTC
TRBJ2-6 TRBV9 few - CASSLVGGSGANVLTF TGTGCCAGCAGCCTGGTAGGGGGCTCTGGGGCCAACGTCCTGACTTTC
TRBJ2-1 TRBV5-1 many - CASSLARVGYNEQFF TGCGCCAGCAGCTTGGCCAGGGTCGGATACAATGAGCAGTTCTTC
TRBJ2-5 TRBV11-2 many - CASSPRDSAPGGQYF TGTGCCAGCAGCCCAAGGGACAGTGCCCCGGGGGGCCAGTACTTC
TRBJ2-7 TRBV20-1 - - CSARVGQGYEQYF TGCAGTGCTAGAGTTGGTCAGGGCTACGAGCAGTACTTC
TRBJ2-1 TRBV5-1 few TRBD2 CASSLGLAGHNEQFF TGCGCCAGCAGTTTGGGACTAGCGGGTCACAATGAGCAGTTCTTC
TRBJ2-5 TRBV6-4 few TRBD1 CASTTQGALETQYF TGTGCCAGTACGACACAGGGGGCTTTAGAGACCCAGTACTTC
TRBJ1-5 TRBV7-2 many - CASSRDRRTNQPQHF TGTGCCAGCAGTCGCGACAGGCGGACGAATCAGCCCCAGCATTTT
TRBJ2-4 TRBV20-1 - - CSARDRPKNIQYF TGCAGTGCTAGAGACAGGCCCAAAAACATTCAGTACTTC
TRBJ2-1 TRBV7-2 many TRBD2 CASSLWLAGGPGNEQFF TGTGCCAGCAGCTTATGGCTAGCGGGGGGGCCTGGCAATGAGCAGTTCTTC